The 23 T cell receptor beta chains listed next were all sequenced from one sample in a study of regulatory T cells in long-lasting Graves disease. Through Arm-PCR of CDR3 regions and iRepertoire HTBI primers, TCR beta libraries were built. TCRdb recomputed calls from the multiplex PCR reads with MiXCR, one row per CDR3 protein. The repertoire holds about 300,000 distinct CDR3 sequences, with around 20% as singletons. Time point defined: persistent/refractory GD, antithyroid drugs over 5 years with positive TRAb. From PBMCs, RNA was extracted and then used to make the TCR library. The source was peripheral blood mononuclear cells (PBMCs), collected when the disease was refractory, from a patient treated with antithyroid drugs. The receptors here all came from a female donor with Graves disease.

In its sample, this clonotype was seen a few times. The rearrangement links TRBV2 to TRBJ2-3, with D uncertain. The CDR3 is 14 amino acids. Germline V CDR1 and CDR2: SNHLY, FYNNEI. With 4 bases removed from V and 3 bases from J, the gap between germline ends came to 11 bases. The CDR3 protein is CASSGARLTDTQYF. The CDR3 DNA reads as TGTGCCAGCAGTGGAGCCAGACTGACAGATACGCAGTATTTT.

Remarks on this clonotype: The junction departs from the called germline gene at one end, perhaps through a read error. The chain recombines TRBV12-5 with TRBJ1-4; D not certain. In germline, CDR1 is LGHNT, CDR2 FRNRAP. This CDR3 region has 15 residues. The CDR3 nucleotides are TGTGCTGGTGGTCCCTTAGTTGCAACTAATGAAAAACTGTTTTTT. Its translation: CAGGPLVATNEKLFF. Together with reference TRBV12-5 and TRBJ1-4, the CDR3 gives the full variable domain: DARVTQTPRHKVTEMGQEVTMRCQPILGHNTVFWYRQTMMQGLELLAYFRNRAPLDDSGMPKDRFSAEMPDATLATLKIQPSEPRDSAVYFCAGGPLVATNEKLFFGSGTQLSVL.

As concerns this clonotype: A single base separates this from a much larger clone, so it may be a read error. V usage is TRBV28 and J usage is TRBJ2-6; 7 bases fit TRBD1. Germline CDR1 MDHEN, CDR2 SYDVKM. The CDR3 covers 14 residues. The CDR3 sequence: CASRTGSGANILTF. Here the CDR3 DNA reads TGTGCCAGCAGGACAGGGTCCGGGGCCAACATCCTGACTTTC.

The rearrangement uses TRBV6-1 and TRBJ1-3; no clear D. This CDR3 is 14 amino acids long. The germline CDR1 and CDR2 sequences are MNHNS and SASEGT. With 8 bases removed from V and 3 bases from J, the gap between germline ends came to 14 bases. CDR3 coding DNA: TGTGCCAGCCTCGGCAGGACCGGTGGAAACACCATATATTTT. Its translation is CASLGRTGGNTIYF.

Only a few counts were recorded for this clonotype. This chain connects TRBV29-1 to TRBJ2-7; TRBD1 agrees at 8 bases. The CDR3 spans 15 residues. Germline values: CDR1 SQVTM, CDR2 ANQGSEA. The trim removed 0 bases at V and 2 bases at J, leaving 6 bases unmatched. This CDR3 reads CSVEDDRGLAYEQYF. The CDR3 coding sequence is TGCAGCGTTGAAGACGACAGGGGCCTCGCCTACGAGCAGTACTTC.

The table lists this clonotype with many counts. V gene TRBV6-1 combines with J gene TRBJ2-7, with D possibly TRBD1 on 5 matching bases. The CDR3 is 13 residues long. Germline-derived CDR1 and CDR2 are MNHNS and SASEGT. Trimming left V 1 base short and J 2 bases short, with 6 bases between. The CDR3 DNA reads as TGTGCCAGCAGTGAAGGCAGGGCCTACGAGCAGTACTTC. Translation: CASSEGRAYEQYF.

DNA of the CDR3: TGCAGTGCACCGGGACTAGCGGGAGGATTAGGTGAGCAGTACTTC. It translates to CSAPGLAGGLGEQYF. This chain joins TRBV20-1 and TRBJ2-7; 15 nucleotides line up with TRBD2. The CDR3 has 15 residues. Losses at the gene ends were 6 bases for V and 7 bases for J; bases not matched to a gene: 10. Germline V gene lookup returns CDR1 DFQATT and CDR2 SNEGSKA (reference sequence).

The CDR3 protein is CASSRSDRTYEQYF. CDR3 DNA: TGTGCCAGCAGTAGAAGCGACAGGACCTACGAGCAGTACTTC. This chain joins TRBV2 and TRBJ2-7; a possible D gene is TRBD1 (6 bases). CDR3 size: 14 residues. Trimming pared 5 bases from V and 2 bases from J, leaving 13 bases between. Germline V CDR1 and CDR2: SNHLY, FYNNEI.

CDR3 sequence (DNA): TGCAGTGCTACCGCCTGGCACAACTATGGCTACACCTTC. Protein sequence: CSATAWHNYGYTF. This chain joins TRBV20-1 and TRBJ1-2; the D is unclear. Germline values: CDR1 DFQATT, CDR2 SNEGSKA (reference sequence). The CDR3 runs to 13 residues. Trimming took 4 bases from V and 2 from J, leaving 11 bases between them.

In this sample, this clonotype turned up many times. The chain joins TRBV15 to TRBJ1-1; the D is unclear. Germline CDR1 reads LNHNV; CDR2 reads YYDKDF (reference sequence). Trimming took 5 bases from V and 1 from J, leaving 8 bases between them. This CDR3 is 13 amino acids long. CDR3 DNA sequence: TGTGCCACCAGCTTAGGTCGGAACACTGAAGCTTTCTTT. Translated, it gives CATSLGRNTEAFF.

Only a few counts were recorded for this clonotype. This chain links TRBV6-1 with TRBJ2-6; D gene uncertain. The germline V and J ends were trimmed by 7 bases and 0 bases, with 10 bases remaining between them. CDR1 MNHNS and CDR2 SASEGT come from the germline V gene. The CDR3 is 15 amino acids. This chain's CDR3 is CASKILPSGANVLTF. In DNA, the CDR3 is TGTGCCAGCAAGATTCTCCCCTCTGGGGCCAACGTCCTGACTTTC.

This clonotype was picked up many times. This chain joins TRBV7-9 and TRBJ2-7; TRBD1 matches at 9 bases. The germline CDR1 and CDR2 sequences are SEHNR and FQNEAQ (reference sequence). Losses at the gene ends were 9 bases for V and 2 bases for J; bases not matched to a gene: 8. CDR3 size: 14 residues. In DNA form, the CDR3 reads TGTGCCAGTGTTCCGGGACAGGGACCCTACGAGCAGTACTTC. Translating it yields CASVPGQGPYEQYF.

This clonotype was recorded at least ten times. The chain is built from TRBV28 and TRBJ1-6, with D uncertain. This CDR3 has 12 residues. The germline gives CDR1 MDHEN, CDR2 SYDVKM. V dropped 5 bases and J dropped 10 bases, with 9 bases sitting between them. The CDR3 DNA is TGTGCCAGCAGTGAGGACGGGTCACCCCTCCACTTT. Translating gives CASSEDGSPLHF.

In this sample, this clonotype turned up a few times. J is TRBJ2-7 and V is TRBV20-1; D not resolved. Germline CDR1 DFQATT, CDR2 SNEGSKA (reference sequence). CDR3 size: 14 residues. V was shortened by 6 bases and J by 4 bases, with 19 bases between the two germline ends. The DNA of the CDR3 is TGCAGTGCCCCGGGCCCCGTCGGTCCTTACGAGCAGTACTTC. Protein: CSAPGPVGPYEQYF.

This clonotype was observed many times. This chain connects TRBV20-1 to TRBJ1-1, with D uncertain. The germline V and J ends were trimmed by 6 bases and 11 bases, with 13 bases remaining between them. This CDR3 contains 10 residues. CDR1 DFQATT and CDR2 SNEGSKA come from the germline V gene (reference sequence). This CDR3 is CSATGPGAFF. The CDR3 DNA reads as TGCAGTGCGACCGGGCCGGGGGCTTTCTTT.

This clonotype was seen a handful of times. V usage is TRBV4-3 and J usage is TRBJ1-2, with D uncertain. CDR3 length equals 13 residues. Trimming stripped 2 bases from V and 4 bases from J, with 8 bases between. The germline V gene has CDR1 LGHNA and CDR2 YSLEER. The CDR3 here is CASSQTEGYGYTF. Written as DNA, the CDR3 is TGCGCCAGCAGCCAAACGGAGGGCTATGGCTACACCTTC.

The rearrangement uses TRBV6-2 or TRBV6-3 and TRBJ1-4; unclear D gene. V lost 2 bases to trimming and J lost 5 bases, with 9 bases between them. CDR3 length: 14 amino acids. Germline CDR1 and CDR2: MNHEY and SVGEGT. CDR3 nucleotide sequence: TGTGCCAGCAGTTACGACAATCTGAATGAAAAACTGTTTTTT. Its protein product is CASSYDNLNEKLFF.

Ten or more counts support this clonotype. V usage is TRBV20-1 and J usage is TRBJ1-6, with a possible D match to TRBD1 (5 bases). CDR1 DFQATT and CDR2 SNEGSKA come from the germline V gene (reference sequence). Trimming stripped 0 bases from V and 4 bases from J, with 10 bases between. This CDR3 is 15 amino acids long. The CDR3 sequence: CSARDRQLYNSPLHF. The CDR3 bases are TGCAGTGCTAGAGATCGACAGCTTTATAATTCACCCCTCCACTTT.

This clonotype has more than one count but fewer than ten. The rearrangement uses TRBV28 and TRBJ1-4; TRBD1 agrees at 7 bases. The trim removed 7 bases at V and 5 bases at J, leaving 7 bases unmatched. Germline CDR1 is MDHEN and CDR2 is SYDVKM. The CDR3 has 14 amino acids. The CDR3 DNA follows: TGTGCCAGCATTGGAATGACAGGGAATGAAAAACTGTTTTTT. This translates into CASIGMTGNEKLFF.

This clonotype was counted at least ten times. The CDR3 here is CSARDLNPRTGFFETQYF. CDR3 nucleotide sequence: TGCAGTGCTAGAGATTTAAATCCTCGGACAGGGTTTTTCGAGACCCAGTACTTC. The chain carries TRBV20-1 and TRBJ2-5; TRBD1 matches 8 bases. This CDR3 has 18 residues. Germline CDR1 is DFQATT and CDR2 is SNEGSKA (reference sequence). With 0 bases clipped from V and 5 bases from J, the junction kept 17 bases outside the gene matches.

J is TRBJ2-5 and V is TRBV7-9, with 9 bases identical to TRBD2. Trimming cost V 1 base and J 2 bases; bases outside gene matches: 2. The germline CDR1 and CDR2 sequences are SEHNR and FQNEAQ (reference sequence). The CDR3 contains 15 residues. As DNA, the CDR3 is TGTGCCAGCAGCTTAGGGAGCGGGAGGCAAGAGACCCAGTACTTC. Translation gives CASSLGSGRQETQYF.

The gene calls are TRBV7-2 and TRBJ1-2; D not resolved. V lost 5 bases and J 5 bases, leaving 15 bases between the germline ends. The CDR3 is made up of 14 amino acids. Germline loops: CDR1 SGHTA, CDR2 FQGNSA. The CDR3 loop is CASSARARGYGYTF. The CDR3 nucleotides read TGTGCCAGCAGCGCGCGGGCGCGAGGGTATGGCTACACCTTC.

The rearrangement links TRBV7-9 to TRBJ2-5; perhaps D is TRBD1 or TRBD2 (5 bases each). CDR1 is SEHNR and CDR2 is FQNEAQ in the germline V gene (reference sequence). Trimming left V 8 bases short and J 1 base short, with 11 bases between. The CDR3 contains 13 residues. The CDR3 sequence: CASGTAAQETQYF. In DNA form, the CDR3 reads TGTGCCAGCGGGACGGCGGCCCAAGAGACCCAGTACTTC.